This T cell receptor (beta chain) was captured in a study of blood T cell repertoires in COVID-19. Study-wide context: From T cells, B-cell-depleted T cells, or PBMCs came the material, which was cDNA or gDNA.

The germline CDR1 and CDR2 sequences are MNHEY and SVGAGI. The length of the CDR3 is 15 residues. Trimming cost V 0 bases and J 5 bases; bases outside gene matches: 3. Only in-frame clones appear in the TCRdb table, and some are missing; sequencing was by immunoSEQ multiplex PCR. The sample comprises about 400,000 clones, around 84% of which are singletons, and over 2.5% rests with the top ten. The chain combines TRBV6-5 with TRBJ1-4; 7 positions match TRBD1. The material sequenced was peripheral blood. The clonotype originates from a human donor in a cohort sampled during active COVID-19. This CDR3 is CASSYSTGLNEKLFF. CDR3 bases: TGTGCCAGCAGTTACTCGACAGGGCTAAATGAAAAACTGTTTTTT.